A single sample gave rise to the 9 T cell receptor beta chains below, sequenced in a study of blood T cell repertoires in COVID-19. Assay used: immunoSEQ multiplex PCR; TCRdb lists only in-frame clones, some missing. The sample contains fewer than 90,000 clones, 72% of which appear only once. The sequencing sample was made of peripheral blood. Every receptor here comes from a woman of 80 years or more with acute or convalescent COVID-19.

This clone was seen a few times. The chain has TRBV10-3 and TRBJ1-2; D is perhaps TRBD1 (5 bases). V shed 3 bases and J shed 6 bases, with 20 bases lying between them. The CDR3 runs 16 residues. Germline V gene lookup returns CDR1 ENHRY and CDR2 SYGVKD. For the CDR3, the DNA is TGTGCCATCAGTGAACATTTTGATACAGTACAGGATGGCTACACCTTC. Translated: CAISEHFDTVQDGYTF.

This sequence joins TRBV9 and TRBJ2-3; 7 bases agree with TRBD1. Germline CDR1 SGDLS, CDR2 YYNGEE. There are 17 residues in the CDR3. V shed 0 bases and J 5 bases; nucleotides not matched to a gene: 12. This CDR3 reads CASSVAPGTRQGDTQYF. In DNA, the CDR3 is TGTGCCAGCAGCGTAGCTCCCGGGACAAGACAGGGAGATACGCAGTATTTT.

The chain is built from TRBV3-1 (or the pseudogene TRBV3-2) and TRBJ2-7, with D perhaps TRBD2 (6 bases). The CDR3 is made up of 15 amino acids. Germline CDR1 and CDR2: LGHDT and YNNKEL (reference sequence). Trimming took 3 bases from V and 3 from J, leaving 15 bases between them. This chain's CDR3 is CASSHGRTGVYEQYF. The CDR3 nucleotides read TGTGCCAGCAGCCATGGGAGGACTGGGGTCTACGAGCAGTACTTC.

In this sample, this clone turned up once. This chain connects TRBV7-2 to TRBJ1-1; D might be TRBD1 (6 bases). CDR3 size: 14 residues. Germline V CDR1 and CDR2: SGHTA, FQGNSA. V gave up 1 base and J gave up 5 bases, with 11 bases separating them. The CDR3 is CASSLVPQGTEAFF. The DNA for the CDR3 is TGTGCCAGCAGCTTAGTCCCGCAGGGGACTGAAGCTTTCTTT. Using reference TRBV7-2 and TRBJ1-1 for the parts outside the CDR3, the full variable domain is GAGVSQSPSNKVTEKGKDVELRCDPISGHTALYWYRQSLGQGLEFLIYFQGNSAPDKSGLPSDRFSAERTGGSVSTLTIQRTQQEDSAVYLCASSLVPQGTEAFFGQGTRLTVV.

V is TRBV18 and J is TRBJ1-1, with D possibly being TRBD1 (6 bases). Germline CDR1 reads KGHSH; CDR2 reads LQKENI. This CDR3 comprises 13 residues. Trimming cost V 4 bases and J 2 bases, with 8 bases left between them. CDR3 DNA sequence: TGTGCCAGCTCACTGGACAGTAACACTGAAGCTTTCTTT. Amino acid sequence: CASSLDSNTEAFF.

The chain has TRBV7-6 and TRBJ1-4, with 9 bases identical to TRBD1. CDR3 length: 14 residues. With 5 bases clipped from V and 7 bases from J, the junction kept 5 bases outside the gene matches. CDR1 is SGHVS and CDR2 is FNYEAQ in the germline V gene. CDR3 amino acids: CASSRDRVAEKLFF. CDR3 bases: TGTGCCAGCAGCCGGGACAGGGTGGCTGAAAAACTGTTTTTT.

The rearrangement joins TRBV19 to TRBJ1-1; D might be TRBD1 (6 bases). The CDR3 is 14 amino acids. Trimming left V 8 bases short and J 5 bases short, with 18 bases between. The germline V gene has CDR1 LNHDA and CDR2 SQIVND (reference sequence). This chain's CDR3 is CASGPLTGWTEAFF. In DNA form, the CDR3 reads TGTGCCAGTGGCCCTCTTACAGGGTGGACTGAAGCTTTCTTT.

The rearrangement joins TRBV5-6 to TRBJ2-2, with 9 bases identical to TRBD2. The ends lost 3 bases at V and 4 bases at J; junction bases unmatched: 10. Germline V gene sequence: CDR1 SGHDT, CDR2 YYEEEE. The CDR3 runs 17 residues. The CDR3 nucleotides read TGTGCCAGCAGCTCCCTAGAGAGGCGGGGGGGCACCGGGGAGCTGTTTTTT. This encodes CASSSLERRGGTGELFF. Full variable domain (rest looked up from reference TRBV5-6 and TRBJ2-2): DAGVTQSPTHLIKTRGQQVTLRCSPKSGHDTVSWYQQALGQGPQFIFQYYEEEERQRGNFPDRFSGHQFPNYSSELNVNALLLGDSALYLCASSSLERRGGTGELFFGEGSRLTVL.

This clone was detected once. The chain combines TRBV5-1 with TRBJ2-2; 9 bases line up with TRBD2. V lost 2 bases to trimming and J lost 4 bases; unmatched junction nucleotides: 3. Germline values: CDR1 SGHRS, CDR2 YFSETQ. CDR3 length equals 15 residues. The CDR3 DNA sequence: TGCGCCAGCAGCTTAACGACTAGCGGCACCGGGGAGCTGTTTTTT. Its protein is CASSLTTSGTGELFF.